What follows are 2 T cell receptor beta chains derived from one specimen sequenced in a study of blood T cell repertoires in COVID-19. Sequenced by immunoSEQ multiplex PCR; TCRdb stores in-frame clones only, minus some. The table lists a few hundred thousand clones, approximately 82% of them singletons. Sequencing input: peripheral blood. The receptors were sampled from a young woman with acute or convalescent COVID-19.

The V and J genes are TRBV25-1 and TRBJ2-3; 7 bases fit TRBD2. J was trimmed by 1 base and V by 3 bases; bases with no gene match: 4. This CDR3 region has 15 residues. From germline, CDR1 is MGHDK and CDR2 SYGVNS. Here the CDR3 reads CASSDVGLGTDTQYF. The CDR3 nucleotides are TGTGCCAGCAGTGACGTTGGACTAGGCACAGATACGCAGTATTTT.

A single count supports this clone. The J gene is TRBJ2-7, the V gene TRBV27; 9 nucleotides agree with TRBD2. Germline CDR1 MNHEY, CDR2 SMNVEV (reference sequence). This CDR3 contains 14 residues. V lost 10 bases to trimming and J lost 0 bases; unmatched junction nucleotides: 7. CDR3 sequence (DNA): TGTGCCACCAAGTTAGCGGGAGCCTCCTACGAGCAGTACTTC. Translated, it gives CATKLAGASYEQYF.